This TCR beta chain was obtained from a study of blood T cell repertoires in COVID-19. Overall study: Acute and convalescent COVID-19 specimens originated in the United States, Italy and Spain. T cells, B-cell-depleted T cells, or PBMCs provided the cDNA or gDNA that served as material.

Trimming shortened V by 5 bases and J by 3 bases, and 10 bases separated the two germline ends. The CDR3 is made up of 14 amino acids. Germline CDR1 LGHNA, CDR2 YNFKEQ. As handled by the study authors: Using reference gene primer amplification, nucleated cell counts were estimated. Profiled with immunoSEQ multiplex PCR; TCRdb holds only in-frame clones, not every one. V, J and clone size derive from that table, while D and trimming were established from the DNA sequence. The data contain 300,000 or so clones, more than 80% of them singletons. Material: peripheral blood. The chain joins TRBV4-2 to TRBJ1-4, with D possibly TRBD1 on 5 matching bases. This TCR was recovered from a man between 18 and 35 years old who had recovered from COVID-19. The CDR3 region is CASSVQASNEKLFF. The DNA for the CDR3 is TGTGCCAGCAGCGTACAGGCCTCTAATGAAAAACTGTTTTTT.